This record covers a single TCR beta chain. Its antigen is still unknown. The sample belongs to a study of cytotoxic CD8 clonotypes in ibrutinib-treated CLL. Findings of the study overall: Contraction or stability on treatment characterized the public clonotypes, which were uncommon. Relative to age-matched healthy donors, clonality at baseline was higher, and it tracked circulating CD8+ T-cell counts.

This table comes from immunoSEQ multiplex PCR, and its TCRdb copy is limited to in-frame clones, with some not included. The repertoire holds tens of thousands of clones, less than 75% seen once, with about 5.4% in the top ten. The CDR3 spans 12 residues. CDR1 is ENHRY and CDR2 is SYGVKD in the germline V gene. Trimming stripped 6 bases from V and 4 bases from J, with 10 bases between. The J gene is TRBJ2-7, the V gene TRBV10-3; D remains unclear. The sequence derives from a human donor with chronic lymphocytic leukemia. This sample comprised PBMCs, obtained before ibrutinib treatment. The CDR3 region has the DNA TGTGCCATCAGGGACGGACCGTACGAGCAGTACTTC. This codes for CAIRDGPYEQYF.